The source of this T cell receptor (beta chain) is a study of blood T cell repertoires in COVID-19. Turning to the study itself: In each case, the material was cDNA or gDNA derived from T cells, B-cell-depleted T cells, or PBMCs.

Repertoires were generated with immunoSEQ multiplex PCR, while TCRdb's copy carries only in-frame clones and drops some. This sample has 250,000 to 300,000 clones, with 70% to 90% found just once. Everyone who took part was roughly 18 to 89 years old, and they came from about 25 US areas. Participants' own reports of clinical history determined their cohort assignment. Two consecutive negative NP/OP PCR tests, clearance, or resolved symptoms defined Cohort 3 recovery. The J segment lost 3 bases and the V segment lost 0 bases, leaving 13 bases of the junction unmatched. This CDR3 is 18 amino acids long. In germline, CDR1 is SGHDN, CDR2 FVKESK. This clone was seen a single time.

This clonotype was sampled from a woman aged 45-59 years who had recovered from COVID-19. This rearrangement joins TRBV14 to TRBJ1-2; 7 bases are a match to TRBD1. Sequenced material: PBMCs or T cells enriched from blood (not recorded which). In nucleotides, the CDR3 is TGTGCCAGCAGCCAAGAAATTGGGACAGTTCCTTCCGACTATGGCTACACCTTC. It translates to CASSQEIGTVPSDYGYTF. Using reference TRBV14 and TRBJ1-2 for the parts outside the CDR3, the full variable domain is EAGVTQFPSHSVIEKGQTVTLRCDPISGHDNLYWYRRVMGKEIKFLLHFVKESKQDESGMPNNRFLAERTGGTYSTLKVQPAELEDSGVYFCASSQEIGTVPSDYGYTFGSGTRLTVV.